This T cell receptor beta chain was sequenced in a study of CD8 T cells in ankylosing spondylitis. Study observations and caveats: Characteristic of ankylosing spondylitis blood, it appeared, was a TCR beta motif comprising about eight highly homologous variants.

This CDR3 is built from 12 residues. Germline loops: CDR1 SGDLS, CDR2 YYNGEE. Trimming shortened V by 10 bases and J by 9 bases, and 17 bases separated the two germline ends. Quantitative 5'-RACE with molecular barcodes was used to make the TCR beta libraries. In TCRdb, the 5' RACE reads were re-called with MiXCR into one record per CDR3 protein. Found here are 750,000 to 850,000 distinct CDR3 sequences, 12% of them singletons; the top ten hold about 0.49%. As for this clonotype: Its antigen remains unidentified.

The rearrangement joins TRBV9 to TRBJ2-1; D is unresolved. Sequenced sample: blood, either unsorted or a sorted T cell fraction (not recorded which). The receptor's source is a male donor with ankylosing spondylitis. CDR3 amino acids: CASTGVSAEQFF. The CDR3 DNA is TGTGCCTCAACTGGGGTGAGCGCTGAGCAGTTCTTC.